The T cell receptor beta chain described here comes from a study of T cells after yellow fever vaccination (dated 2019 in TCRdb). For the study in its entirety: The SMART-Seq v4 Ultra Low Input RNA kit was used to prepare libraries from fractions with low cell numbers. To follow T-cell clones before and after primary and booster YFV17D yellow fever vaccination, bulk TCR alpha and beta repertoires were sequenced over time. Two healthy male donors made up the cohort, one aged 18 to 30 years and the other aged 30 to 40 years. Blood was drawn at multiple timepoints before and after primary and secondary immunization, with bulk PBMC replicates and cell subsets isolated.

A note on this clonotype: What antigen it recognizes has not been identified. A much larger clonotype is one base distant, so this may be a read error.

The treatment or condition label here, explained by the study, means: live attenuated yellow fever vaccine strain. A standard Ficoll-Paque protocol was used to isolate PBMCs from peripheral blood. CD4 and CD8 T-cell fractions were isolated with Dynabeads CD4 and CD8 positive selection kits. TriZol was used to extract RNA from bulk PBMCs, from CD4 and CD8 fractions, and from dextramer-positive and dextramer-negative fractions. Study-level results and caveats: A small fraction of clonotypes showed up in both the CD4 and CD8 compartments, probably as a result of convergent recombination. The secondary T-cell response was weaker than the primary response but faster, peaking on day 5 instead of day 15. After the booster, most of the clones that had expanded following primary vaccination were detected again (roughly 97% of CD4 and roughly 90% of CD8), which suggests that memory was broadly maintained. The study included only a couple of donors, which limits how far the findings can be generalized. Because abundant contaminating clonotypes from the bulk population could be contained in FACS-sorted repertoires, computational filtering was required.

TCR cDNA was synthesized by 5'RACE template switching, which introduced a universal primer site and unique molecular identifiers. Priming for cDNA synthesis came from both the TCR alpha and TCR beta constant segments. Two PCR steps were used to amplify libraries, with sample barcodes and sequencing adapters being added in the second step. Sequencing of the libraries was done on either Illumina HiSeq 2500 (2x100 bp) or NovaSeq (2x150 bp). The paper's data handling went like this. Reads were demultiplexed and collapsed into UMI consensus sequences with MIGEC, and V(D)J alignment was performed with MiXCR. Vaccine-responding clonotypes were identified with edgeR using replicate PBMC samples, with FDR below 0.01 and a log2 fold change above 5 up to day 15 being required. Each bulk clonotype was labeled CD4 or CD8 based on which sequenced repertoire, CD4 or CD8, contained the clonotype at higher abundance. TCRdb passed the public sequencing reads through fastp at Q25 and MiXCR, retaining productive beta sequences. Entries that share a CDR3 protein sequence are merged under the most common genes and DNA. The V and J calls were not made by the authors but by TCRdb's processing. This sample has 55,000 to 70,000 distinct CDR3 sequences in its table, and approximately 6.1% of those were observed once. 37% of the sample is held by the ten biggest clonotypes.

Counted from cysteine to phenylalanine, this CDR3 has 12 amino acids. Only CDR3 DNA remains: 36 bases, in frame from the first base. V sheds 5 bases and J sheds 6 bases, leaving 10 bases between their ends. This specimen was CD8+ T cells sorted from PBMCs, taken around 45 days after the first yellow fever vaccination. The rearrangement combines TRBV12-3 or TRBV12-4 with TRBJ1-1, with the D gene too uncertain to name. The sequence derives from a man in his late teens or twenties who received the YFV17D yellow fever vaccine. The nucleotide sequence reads TGTGCCAGCAGTCTCACAGAGGCTGAAGCTTTCTTT. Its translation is CASSLTEAEAFF.